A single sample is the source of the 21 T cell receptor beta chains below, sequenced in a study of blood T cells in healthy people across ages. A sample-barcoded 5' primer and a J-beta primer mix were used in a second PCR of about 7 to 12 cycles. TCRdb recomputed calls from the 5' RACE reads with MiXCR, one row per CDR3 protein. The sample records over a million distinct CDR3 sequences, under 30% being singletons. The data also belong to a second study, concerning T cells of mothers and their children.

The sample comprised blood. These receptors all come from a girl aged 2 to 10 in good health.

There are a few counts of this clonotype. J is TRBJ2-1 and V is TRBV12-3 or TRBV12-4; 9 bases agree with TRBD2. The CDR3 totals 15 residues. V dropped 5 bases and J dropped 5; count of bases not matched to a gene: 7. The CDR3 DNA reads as TGTGCCAGCAGTCCGACTAGCGGAGGAGACAATGAGCAGTTCTTC. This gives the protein CASSPTSGGDNEQFF.

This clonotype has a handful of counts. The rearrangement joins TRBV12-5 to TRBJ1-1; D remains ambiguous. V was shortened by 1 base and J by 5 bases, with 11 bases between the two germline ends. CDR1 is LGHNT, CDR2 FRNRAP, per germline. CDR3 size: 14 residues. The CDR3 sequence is CASGLAPLGTEAFF. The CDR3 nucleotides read TGTGCTAGTGGTTTGGCCCCACTGGGAACTGAAGCTTTCTTT.

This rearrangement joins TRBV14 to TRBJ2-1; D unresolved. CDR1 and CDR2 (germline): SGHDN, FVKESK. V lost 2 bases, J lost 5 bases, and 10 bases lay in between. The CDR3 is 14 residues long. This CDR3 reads CASSQYAADNEQFF. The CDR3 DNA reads TGTGCCAGCAGCCAATACGCAGCAGACAATGAGCAGTTCTTC.

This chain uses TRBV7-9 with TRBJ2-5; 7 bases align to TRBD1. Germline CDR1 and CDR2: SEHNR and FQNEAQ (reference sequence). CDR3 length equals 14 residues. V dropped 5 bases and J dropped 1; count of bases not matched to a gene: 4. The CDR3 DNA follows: TGTGCCAGCAGCGTGGGGACAGTCCAAGAGACCCAGTACTTC. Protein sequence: CASSVGTVQETQYF. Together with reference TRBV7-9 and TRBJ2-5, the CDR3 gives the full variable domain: DTGVSQNPRHKITKRGQNVTFRCDPISEHNRLYWYRQTLGQGPEFLTYFQNEAQLEKSRLLSDRFSAERPKGSFSTLEIQRTEQGDSAMYLCASSVGTVQETQYFGPGTRLLVL.

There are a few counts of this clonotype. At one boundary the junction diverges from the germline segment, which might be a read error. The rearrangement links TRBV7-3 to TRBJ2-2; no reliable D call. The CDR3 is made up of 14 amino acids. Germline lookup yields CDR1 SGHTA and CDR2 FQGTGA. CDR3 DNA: TGTGCCAACAGCTCATTCTTGAACACCGGGGAGCTGTTTTTT. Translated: CANSSFLNTGELFF.

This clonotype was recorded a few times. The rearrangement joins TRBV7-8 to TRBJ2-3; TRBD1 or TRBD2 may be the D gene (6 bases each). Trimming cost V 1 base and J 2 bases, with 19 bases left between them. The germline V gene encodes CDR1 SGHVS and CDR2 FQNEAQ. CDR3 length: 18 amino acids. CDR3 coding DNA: TGTGCCAGCAGCTTAGTAAGCGGGCGGGACAAAACCACAGATACGCAGTATTTT. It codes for CASSLVSGRDKTTDTQYF.

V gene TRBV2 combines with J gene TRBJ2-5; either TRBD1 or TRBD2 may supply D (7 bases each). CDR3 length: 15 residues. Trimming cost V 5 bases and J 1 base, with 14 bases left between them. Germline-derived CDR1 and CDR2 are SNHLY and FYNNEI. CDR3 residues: CASSKSGTAQETQYF. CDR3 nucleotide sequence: TGTGCCAGCAGTAAGAGCGGGACAGCCCAAGAGACCCAGTACTTC.

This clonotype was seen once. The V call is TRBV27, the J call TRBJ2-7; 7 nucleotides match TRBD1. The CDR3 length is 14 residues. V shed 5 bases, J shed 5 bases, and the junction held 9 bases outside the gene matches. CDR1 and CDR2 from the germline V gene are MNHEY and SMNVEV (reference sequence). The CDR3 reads CASSIGTEIHEQYF. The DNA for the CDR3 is TGTGCCAGCAGTATCGGGACAGAGATCCACGAGCAGTACTTC.

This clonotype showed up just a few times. The CDR3, as DNA: TGTGCCAGCAGTACTCCGGTAGCCAAAAACATTCAGTACTTC. Encoded protein: CASSTPVAKNIQYF. This rearrangement joins TRBV6-2 or TRBV6-3 to TRBJ2-4; D gene ambiguous. The V and J ends lost 5 bases and 0 bases respectively, with 8 bases between them. The CDR3 runs 14 residues. Per germline, CDR1 MNHEY and CDR2 SVGEGT.

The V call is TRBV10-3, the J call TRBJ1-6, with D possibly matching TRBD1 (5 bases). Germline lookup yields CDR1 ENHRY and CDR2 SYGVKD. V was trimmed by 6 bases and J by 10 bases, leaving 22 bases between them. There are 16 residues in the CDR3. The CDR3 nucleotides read TGTGCCATCAGACCCGGGACCGACTACCTGGAGTCACCCCTCCACTTT. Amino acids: CAIRPGTDYLESPLHF.

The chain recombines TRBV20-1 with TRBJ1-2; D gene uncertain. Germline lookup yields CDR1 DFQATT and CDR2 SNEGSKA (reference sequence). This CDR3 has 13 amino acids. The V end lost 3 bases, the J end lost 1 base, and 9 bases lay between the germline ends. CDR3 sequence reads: CSARNSDNYGYTF. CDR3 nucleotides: TGCAGTGCTAGGAACAGCGATAACTATGGCTACACCTTC.

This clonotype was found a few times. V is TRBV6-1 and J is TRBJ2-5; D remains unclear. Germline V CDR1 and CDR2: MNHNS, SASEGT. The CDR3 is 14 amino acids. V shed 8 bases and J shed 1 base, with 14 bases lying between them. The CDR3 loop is CASLQVPGQETQYF. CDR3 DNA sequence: TGTGCCAGCCTGCAGGTCCCGGGCCAAGAGACCCAGTACTTC.

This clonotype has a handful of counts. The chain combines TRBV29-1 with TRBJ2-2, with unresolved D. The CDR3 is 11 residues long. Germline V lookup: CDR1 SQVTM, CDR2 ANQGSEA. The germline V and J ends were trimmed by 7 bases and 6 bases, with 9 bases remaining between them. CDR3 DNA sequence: TGCAGCGCTGCATCTTCCGGGGAGCTGTTTTTT. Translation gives CSAASSGELFF.

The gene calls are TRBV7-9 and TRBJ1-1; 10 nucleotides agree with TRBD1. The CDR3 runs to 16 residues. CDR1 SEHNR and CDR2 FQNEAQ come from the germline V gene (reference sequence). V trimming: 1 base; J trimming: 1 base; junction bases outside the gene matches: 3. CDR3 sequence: CASSLETGGPNTEAFF. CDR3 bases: TGTGCCAGCAGCTTAGAGACAGGGGGCCCGAACACTGAAGCTTTCTTT. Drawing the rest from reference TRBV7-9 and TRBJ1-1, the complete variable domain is DTGVSQNPRHKITKRGQNVTFRCDPISEHNRLYWYRQTLGQGPEFLTYFQNEAQLEKSRLLSDRFSAERPKGSFSTLEIQRTEQGDSAMYLCASSLETGGPNTEAFFGQGTRLTVV.

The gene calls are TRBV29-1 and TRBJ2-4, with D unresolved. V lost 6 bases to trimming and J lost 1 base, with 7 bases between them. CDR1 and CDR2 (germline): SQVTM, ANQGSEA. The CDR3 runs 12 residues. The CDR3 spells CSVAPAKNIQYF. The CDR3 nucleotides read TGCAGCGTCGCCCCGGCCAAAAACATTCAGTACTTC.

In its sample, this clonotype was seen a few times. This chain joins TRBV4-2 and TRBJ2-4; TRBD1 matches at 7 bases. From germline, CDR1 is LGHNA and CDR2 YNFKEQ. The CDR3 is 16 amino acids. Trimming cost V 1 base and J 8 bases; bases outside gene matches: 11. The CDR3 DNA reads TGTGCCAGCAGCCAAGCGGTACAGGGGACGCACGACATTCAGTACTTC. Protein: CASSQAVQGTHDIQYF.

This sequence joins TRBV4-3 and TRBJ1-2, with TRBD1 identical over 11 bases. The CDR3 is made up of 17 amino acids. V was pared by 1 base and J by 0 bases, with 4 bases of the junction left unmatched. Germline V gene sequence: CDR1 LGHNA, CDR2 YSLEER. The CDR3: CASSQGGTGGPNYGYTF. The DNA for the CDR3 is TGCGCCAGCAGCCAAGGGGGGACAGGGGGGCCTAACTATGGCTACACCTTC.

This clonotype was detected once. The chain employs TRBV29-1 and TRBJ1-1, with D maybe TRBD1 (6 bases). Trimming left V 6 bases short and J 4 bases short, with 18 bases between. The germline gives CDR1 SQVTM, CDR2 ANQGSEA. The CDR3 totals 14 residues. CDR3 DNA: TGCAGCGTCCGGGACACAACCGGGGGCACTGAAGCTTTCTTT. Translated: CSVRDTTGGTEAFF. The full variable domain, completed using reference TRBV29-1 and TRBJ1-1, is SAVISQKPSRDICQRGTSLTIQCQVDSQVTMMFWYRQQPGQSLTLIATANQGSEATYESGFVIDKFPISRPNLTFSTLTVSNMSPEDSSIYLCSVRDTTGGTEAFFGQGTRLTVV.

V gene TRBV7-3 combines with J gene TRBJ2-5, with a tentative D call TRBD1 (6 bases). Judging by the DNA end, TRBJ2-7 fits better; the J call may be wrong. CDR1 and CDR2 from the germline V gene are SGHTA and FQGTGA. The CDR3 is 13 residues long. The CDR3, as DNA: TGTGCCAGCAGCTTAAACCCAGGGGTCGAGCAGTACTTC. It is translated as CASSLNPGVEQYF.

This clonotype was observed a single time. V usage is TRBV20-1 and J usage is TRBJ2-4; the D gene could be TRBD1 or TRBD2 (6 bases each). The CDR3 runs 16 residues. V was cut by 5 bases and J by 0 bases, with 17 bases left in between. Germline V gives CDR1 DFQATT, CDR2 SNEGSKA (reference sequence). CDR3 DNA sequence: TGCAGTGCTCCCGAGGGGGGTCCCTTAGCCAAAAACATTCAGTACTTC. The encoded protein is CSAPEGGPLAKNIQYF.

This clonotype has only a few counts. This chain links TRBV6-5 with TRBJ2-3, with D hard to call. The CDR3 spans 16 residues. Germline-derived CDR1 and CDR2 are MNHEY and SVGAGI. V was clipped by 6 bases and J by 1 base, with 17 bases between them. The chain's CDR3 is CASRFLPSLGTDTQYF. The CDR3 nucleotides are TGTGCCAGCAGGTTCCTACCTTCGTTGGGCACAGATACGCAGTATTTT.